This TCR beta chain derives from a study of blood T cell repertoires in COVID-19. Germline V gene data show CDR1 as LNHDA and CDR2 as SQIVND (reference sequence). V was clipped by 7 bases and J by 4 bases, with 12 bases between them. The CDR3 is 13 amino acids. Method: immunoSEQ multiplex PCR; TCRdb's copy keeps in-frame clones and lacks some. In the table there are some 30,000 clones, roughly nine tenths of which are singletons. This TCR was recovered from a man aged 70 or older with active COVID-19. Sequencing was performed on peripheral blood. The rearrangement uses TRBV19 and TRBJ2-3; no clear D. The CDR3 is CASKESWADTQYF. CDR3 bases: TGTGCCAGTAAGGAGTCCTGGGCAGATACGCAGTATTTT.